This entry lists 25 T cell receptor beta chains sequenced from one sample in a study of beta chain features in type 1 diabetes. Overall study findings and caveats: A moderate, significant TCRB CDR3 shortening appeared in type 1 diabetes across four CD4+ subsets.

cDNA synthesis used the whole RNA isolate, giving expressed TCRB sequences. Repertoires were generated with immunoSEQ multiplex PCR, while TCRdb's copy carries only in-frame clones and drops some. The data contain 300,000 or so clones, roughly 12% of them singletons. These TCRs are of unknown antigen specificity. The specimen sequenced was naive CD4+ T cells from blood. Receptor source: a woman between 18 and 29 years old with type 1 diabetes.

CDR3 amino acids: CASSPTTEGAFF. The CDR3 bases are TGTGCCAGCAGTCCTACCACAGAGGGAGCTTTCTTT. The chain recombines TRBV28 with TRBJ1-1; no clear D gene. The CDR3 length is 12 residues. Germline loops: CDR1 MDHEN, CDR2 SYDVKM. Deletions cut 5 bases from V and 10 bases from J, with 14 bases between. The full variable domain, completed using reference TRBV28 and TRBJ1-1, is DVKVTQSSRYLVKRTGEKVFLECVQDMDHENMFWYRQDPGLGLRLIYFSYDVKMKEKGDIPEGYSVSREKKERFSLILESASTNQTSMYLCASSPTTEGAFFGQGTRLTVV.

The chain joins TRBV7-9 to TRBJ1-4, with TRBD1 identical over 12 bases. Germline V gene data show CDR1 as SEHNR and CDR2 as FQNEAQ (reference sequence). The CDR3 sequence is 16 residues long. After removal of 5 bases from V and 7 bases from J, the junction contained 8 bases not matched to a gene. The DNA of the CDR3 is TGTGCCAGCAGCCCGCGGGGGACAGGGGGCACTGAAAAACTGTTTTTT. The encoded protein is CASSPRGTGGTEKLFF.

This clone was recorded many times. The chain combines TRBV27 with TRBJ2-6; D unclear. V was shortened by 8 bases and J by 0 bases, with 11 bases between the two germline ends. Germline V gives CDR1 MNHEY, CDR2 SMNVEV (reference sequence). The CDR3 extends over 15 amino acids. The chain's CDR3 is CASSLSGSGANVLTF. Here the CDR3 DNA reads TGTGCCAGCTCCCTCTCCGGCTCTGGGGCCAACGTCCTGACTTTC.

This clone was seen only a few times. The chain carries TRBV10-3 and TRBJ2-5; 9 nucleotides match TRBD1. Germline CDR1 and CDR2: ENHRY and SYGVKD. This CDR3 comprises 17 residues. V trimming: 10 bases; J trimming: 1 base; junction bases outside the gene matches: 16. Written as DNA, the CDR3 is TGTGCCACAACCCGGGGACAGGGTCTTGGGTTCCAAGAGACCCAGTACTTC. Protein product: CATTRGQGLGFQETQYF.

The rearrangement uses TRBV6-5 and TRBJ2-1, with D maybe TRBD1 (6 bases). The V end lost 2 bases, the J end lost 5 bases, and 10 bases lay between the germline ends. CDR1 MNHEY and CDR2 SVGAGI come from the germline V gene. The CDR3 covers 14 residues. The CDR3 spells CASSYPGQHNEQFF. The CDR3 bases are TGTGCCAGCAGTTACCCTGGACAGCACAATGAGCAGTTCTTC.

This clone was observed a handful of times. The CDR3 DNA is TGTGCCAGCAATTCACTAGCGGCGGGAGAAGGGTACGAGCAGTACTTC. Residues: CASNSLAAGEGYEQYF. J is TRBJ2-7 and V is TRBV27; 8 bases line up with TRBD2. The germline V gene encodes CDR1 MNHEY and CDR2 SMNVEV (reference sequence). The CDR3 runs to 16 residues. The V gene end was trimmed by 7 bases and the J gene end by 4 bases; junction bases not matched to a gene: 15.

V gene TRBV4-2 combines with J gene TRBJ2-7; TRBD1 aligns across 9 bases. V dropped 0 bases and J dropped 6; count of bases not matched to a gene: 12. This CDR3 comprises 17 residues. The germline gives CDR1 LGHNA, CDR2 YNFKEQ. Here the CDR3 reads CASSQDPPRDRVSEQYF. The DNA for the CDR3 is TGTGCCAGCAGCCAAGATCCCCCCCGGGACAGGGTGAGCGAGCAGTACTTC.

The chain joins TRBV10-3 to TRBJ2-5, with D perhaps TRBD2 (5 bases). The CDR3 extends over 15 amino acids. Germline loops: CDR1 ENHRY, CDR2 SYGVKD. Trimming removed 6 bases from V and 0 bases from J, with 14 bases in between. The CDR3 loop reads CAISPQRTYQETQYF. CDR3 coding DNA: TGTGCCATCAGCCCCCAGCGGACGTACCAAGAGACCCAGTACTTC.

This clone was detected only a few times. The chain carries TRBV10-3 and TRBJ1-5; TRBD1 might be the D (6 bases). The CDR3 is made up of 14 amino acids. Deletions cut 10 bases from V and 5 bases from J, with 18 bases between. Looked up from germline, CDR1 is ENHRY and CDR2 is SYGVKD. The CDR3 DNA sequence: TGTGCCACGCAACAGCAAAAGGGGGATCAGCCCCAGCATTTT. Translating it yields CATQQQKGDQPQHF.

The V gene is TRBV7-2, the J gene TRBJ2-1; D is perhaps TRBD1 (6 bases). The V and J ends lost 6 bases and 6 bases respectively, with 15 bases between them. The CDR3 totals 14 residues. Germline V CDR1 and CDR2: SGHTA, FQGNSA. For the CDR3, the DNA is TGTGCCAGCAGATTACGGACAGCATTCAATGAGCAGTTCTTC. It is translated as CASRLRTAFNEQFF.

The chain couples TRBV9 to TRBJ2-1, with TRBD2 matching over 9 bases. The V gene end was trimmed by 4 bases and the J gene end by 4 bases; junction bases not matched to a gene: 3. This CDR3 has 14 amino acids. The germline V gene has CDR1 SGDLS and CDR2 YYNGEE. The CDR3 region has the DNA TGTGCCAGCAGCCCTAGCGGGAATTACAATGAGCAGTTCTTC. It translates to CASSPSGNYNEQFF.

V gene TRBV7-9 combines with J gene TRBJ1-2; D may be TRBD1 (6 bases). The germline CDR1 and CDR2 sequences are SEHNR and FQNEAQ (reference sequence). There are 16 residues in the CDR3. Trimming shortened V by 4 bases and J by 3 bases, and 18 bases separated the two germline ends. The CDR3 bases are TGTGCCAGCAGCTCAGCCACCCTCACAGGGTACTATGGCTACACCTTC. Translating it yields CASSSATLTGYYGYTF.

This clone was recorded a few times. The rearrangement joins TRBV7-9 to TRBJ2-5; TRBD2 agrees at 8 bases. Germline assignment: CDR1 SEHNR and CDR2 FQNEAQ (reference sequence). V lost 5 bases, J lost 4 bases, and 9 bases stayed unmatched. The CDR3 length is 15 residues. The chain's CDR3 is CASSPKSGRRETQYF. CDR3 DNA sequence: TGTGCCAGCAGCCCTAAGAGCGGGAGACGAGAGACCCAGTACTTC.

This clone has only a few counts. Different DNA sequences within this sample yield the same CDR3. The V and J genes are TRBV7-2 and TRBJ1-2; D is uncertain. The ends were cut back, 4 bases at V and 2 bases at J, with 8 bases in the middle. Germline assignment: CDR1 SGHTA and CDR2 FQGNSA. There are 13 residues in the CDR3. DNA of the CDR3: TGTGCCAGCAGCTCCGGGGTGAACTATGGCTACACCTTC. This gives the protein CASSSGVNYGYTF.

The CDR3 DNA follows: TGTGCCACCAGCAGAGAAGGACGAGGGGGTTACGAGCAGTACTTC. This translates into CATSREGRGGYEQYF. The gene calls are TRBV15 and TRBJ2-7; tentatively, D is TRBD1 (6 bases). V lost 0 bases and J 4 bases, leaving 13 bases between the germline ends. This CDR3 has 15 amino acids. Looked up from germline, CDR1 is LNHNV and CDR2 is YYDKDF (reference sequence).

The chain is built from TRBV6-5 and TRBJ1-2; 9 positions agree with TRBD1. The CDR3 has 13 residues. V was pared by 7 bases and J by 6 bases, with 6 bases of the junction left unmatched. The germline CDR1 and CDR2 sequences are MNHEY and SVGAGI. The CDR3 DNA sequence: TGTGCCAGCACGGACAGGGGCCTCAATGGCTACACCTTC. It encodes CASTDRGLNGYTF.

The chain carries TRBV5-4 and TRBJ1-1, with D hard to call. Germline CDR1 SGHNT, CDR2 YYREEE (reference sequence). The V and J ends lost 4 bases and 1 base respectively, with 8 bases between them. This CDR3 comprises 13 residues. The CDR3 spells CASSPRTNTEAFF. Here the CDR3 DNA reads TGTGCCAGCAGCCCGAGAACGAACACTGAAGCTTTCTTT.

The genes are TRBV29-1 and TRBJ1-2; TRBD1 is a possible D gene (6 bases). Between the trimmed V and J ends, which lost 1 base and 8 bases, there was a span of 14 bases. In germline, CDR1 is SQVTM, CDR2 ANQGSEA. The length of the CDR3 is 13 residues. The CDR3 DNA follows: TGCAGCGTTGAAGGACTGGGGGCGCGAGGCTACACCTTC. Amino acid sequence: CSVEGLGARGYTF. The complete variable domain, with remaining parts taken from reference TRBV29-1 and TRBJ1-2, reads SAVISQKPSRDICQRGTSLTIQCQVDSQVTMMFWYRQQPGQSLTLIATANQGSEATYESGFVIDKFPISRPNLTFSTLTVSNMSPEDSSIYLCSVEGLGARGYTFGSGTRLTVV.

The CDR3 reads CASRGGGTDTQYF. In DNA form, the CDR3 reads TGTGCCAGCAGGGGAGGGGGCACAGATACGCAGTATTTT. The genes are TRBV6-5 and TRBJ2-3; 7 bases line up with TRBD2. V lost 6 bases and J lost 1; bases outside the gene matches: 1. The CDR3 totals 13 residues. Germline V CDR1 and CDR2: MNHEY, SVGAGI.

This clone is a singleton in its sample. The genes are TRBV27 and TRBJ1-1; 8 bases are shared with TRBD1. The germline V gene has CDR1 MNHEY and CDR2 SMNVEV (reference sequence). The CDR3 loop spans 16 amino acids. V shed 7 bases and J 2 bases; nucleotides not matched to a gene: 12. As DNA, the CDR3 is TGTGCCAGCACTCCAGGACAGGGCATTATCAACACTGAAGCTTTCTTT. Its protein product is CASTPGQGIINTEAFF.

This clone was picked up a small number of times. This rearrangement joins TRBV9 to TRBJ2-3; possibly TRBD2 for D (6 bases). The CDR3 consists of 14 residues. Germline V CDR1 and CDR2: SGDLS, YYNGEE. Trimming removed 7 bases from V and 6 bases from J, with 18 bases in between. The CDR3: CASSPSGSRDTQYF. As DNA, the CDR3 is TGTGCCAGCTCCCCGAGCGGGTCTCGGGATACGCAGTATTTT.

A few counts support this clone. The genes are TRBV7-3 and TRBJ2-3; weak D call: TRBD1 (6 bases). This CDR3 spans 13 amino acids. Germline V CDR1 and CDR2: SGHTA, FQGTGA. Trimming took 4 bases from V and 5 from J, leaving 10 bases between them. The CDR3 reads CASSSSGEDTQYF. CDR3 sequence (DNA): TGTGCCAGCAGCTCCTCAGGGGAAGATACGCAGTATTTT.

The chain combines TRBV4-3 with TRBJ2-7; D is unresolved. V was trimmed by 0 bases and J by 5 bases, leaving 8 bases between them. Germline lookup yields CDR1 LGHNA and CDR2 YSLEER. The CDR3 is 13 amino acids. The CDR3 DNA is TGCGCCAGCAGCCAAGACGCCGGAGACGAGCAGTACGTC. Amino acid sequence: CASSQDAGDEQYV.

The V and J genes are TRBV5-6 and TRBJ2-1; the D gene is possibly TRBD2 (6 bases). The CDR3 loop spans 15 amino acids. Trimming cost V 0 bases and J 2 bases, with 9 bases left between them. From germline, CDR1 is SGHDT and CDR2 YYEEEE. The CDR3 DNA reads TGTGCCAGCAGCTTGGGGGGACTCACCTACAATGAGCAGTTCTTC. Protein sequence: CASSLGGLTYNEQFF.

The chain links TRBV7-9 to TRBJ2-2; 13 bases are a match to TRBD2. Unmatched junction bases numbered 15, after V lost 7 bases and J lost 4 bases. The CDR3 covers 19 residues. Germline V gives CDR1 SEHNR, CDR2 FQNEAQ (reference sequence). The CDR3 spells CASIIWTSGSGEGTGELFF. CDR3 bases: TGTGCCAGCATCATATGGACTAGCGGGAGCGGAGAGGGCACCGGGGAGCTGTTTTTT.